This paragraph reports one TCR beta chain. Its target is not known. J gave up 0 bases and V 2 bases, and 2 bases lay outside the gene matches. Germline CDR1 is SGHKS and CDR2 is YYEKEE (reference sequence). This CDR3 has 14 residues. The record originates from a study of OX40 agonist ivuxolimab in advanced cancers. Findings and caveats of the study: Researchers did not determine the expanded peripheral T cells' antigen specificity.

Blood got drawn at baseline, again on cycle 4 day 1, and then on cycle 7 day 1. Repertoires were generated with immunoSEQ multiplex PCR, while TCRdb's copy carries only in-frame clones and drops some. This sample has 48,000 or so clones, with around 80% found just once. The chain uses TRBV5-5 and TRBJ2-7; 7 bases line up with TRBD2. The sequences come from CD4+ or CD8+ T cells sorted from blood, collected in a trial of the OX40 agonist ivuxolimab. The receptor was derived from an adult with an advanced solid tumor such as melanoma, head and neck, liver or kidney cancer. The CDR3 reads CASSFGTNSYEQYF. The CDR3 DNA is TGTGCCAGCAGCTTCGGGACTAACTCCTACGAGCAGTACTTC.